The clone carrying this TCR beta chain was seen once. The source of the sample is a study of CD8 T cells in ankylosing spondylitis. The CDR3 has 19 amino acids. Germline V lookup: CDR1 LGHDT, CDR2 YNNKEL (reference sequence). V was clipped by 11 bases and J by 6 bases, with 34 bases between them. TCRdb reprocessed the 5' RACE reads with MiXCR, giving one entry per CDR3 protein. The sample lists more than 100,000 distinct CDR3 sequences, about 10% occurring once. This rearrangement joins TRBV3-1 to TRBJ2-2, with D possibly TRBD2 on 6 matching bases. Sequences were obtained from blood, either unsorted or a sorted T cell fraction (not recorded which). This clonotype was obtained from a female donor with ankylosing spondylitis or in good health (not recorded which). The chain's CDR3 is CACCQDSVGDLTSPGELFF. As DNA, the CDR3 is TGTGCCTGCTGCCAAGATTCGGTAGGGGACTTGACTTCACCCGGGGAGCTGTTTTTT.